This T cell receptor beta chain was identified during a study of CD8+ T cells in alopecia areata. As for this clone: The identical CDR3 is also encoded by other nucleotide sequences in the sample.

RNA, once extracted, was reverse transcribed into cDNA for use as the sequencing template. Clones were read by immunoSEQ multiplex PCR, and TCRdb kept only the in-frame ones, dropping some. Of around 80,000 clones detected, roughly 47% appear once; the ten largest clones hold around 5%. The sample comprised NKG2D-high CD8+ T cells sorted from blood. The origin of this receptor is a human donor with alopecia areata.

CDR3 sequence (DNA): TGTGCCAGCAGGGGGAATGAGCAGTTCTTC. It is translated as CASRGNEQFF. The rearrangement uses TRBV2 and TRBJ2-1, with D unresolved. This CDR3 is built from 10 residues. Deletions cut 6 bases from V and 7 bases from J, with 4 bases between. Germline V gives CDR1 SNHLY, CDR2 FYNNEI.